Listed below are T cell receptor beta chains from one sample, sequenced in a study of cytomegalovirus exposure and HLA in healthy donors. Assay: immunoSEQ multiplex PCR; the TCRdb copy retains only in-frame clones and omits some. The sample yields 65,000 to 85,000 clones, under 80% seen once. Input material: PBMCs. All receptors come from a man aged 60 to 69 in good health and CMV-seropositive. CDR3s include the opening cysteine and the closing phenylalanine or tryptophan. The order of the fields is V gene, J gene, D gene, clone size, CDR3 protein, CDR3 DNA. The D gene is left open where the match is weak. The listing skips clone size in some rows; elsewhere it reads once, few, many or a size class.

TRBV30	TRBJ2-1	TRBD1	once	CAWSPDRVAYNEQFF	TGTGCCTGGAGTCCCGACAGGGTCGCCTACAATGAGCAGTTCTTC
TRBV19	TRBJ2-7	TRBD1	NA	CASSMGQGASYEQYF	TGTGCCAGTAGTATGGGACAGGGGGCGAGCTACGAGCAGTACTTC
TRBV7-2	TRBJ2-7	TRBD1	NA	CASSVPGTVKYEQYF	TGTGCCAGCAGCGTCCCCGGGACAGTAAAGTACGAGCAGTACTTC
TRBV27	TRBJ2-1	TRBD2	NA	CASSSRRAGGPLNEQFF	TGTGCCAGCAGTTCCCGAAGAGCGGGAGGCCCCCTGAATGAGCAGTTCTTC
TRBV13	TRBJ1-1	TRBD1	NA	CASSLDTDRDLGEAFF	TGTGCCAGCAGCTTAGATACGGACAGGGATTTAGGTGAAGCTTTCTTT
TRBV27	TRBJ2-1	NA	NA	CASSFQANEQFF	TGTGCCAGCAGTTTTCAGGCCAATGAGCAGTTCTTC
TRBV28	TRBJ2-5	NA	NA	CASRGTVRYQETQYF	TGTGCCAGCCGCGGGACAGTCAGGTACCAAGAGACCCAGTACTTC
TRBV27	TRBJ1-1	TRBD1	few	CASTRTGFMNTEAFF	TGTGCCAGCACGAGGACAGGTTTCATGAACACTGAAGCTTTCTTT
TRBV7-9	TRBJ1-1	TRBD1	NA	CASSFTGGTEAFF	TGTGCCAGCAGCTTCACAGGGGGCACTGAAGCTTTCTTT
TRBV6-1	TRBJ2-2	NA	NA	CASRQITGELFF	TGTGCCAGCAGACAGATCACCGGGGAGCTGTTTTTT
TRBV28	TRBJ1-5	NA	NA	CASSLNRGPSNQPQHF	TGTGCCAGCAGTTTAAATAGGGGTCCCAGCAATCAGCCCCAGCATTTT
TRBV21-1	TRBJ1-6	NA	few	CASSSDQGPPYNSPLHF	TGTGCCAGCAGCTCCGACCAGGGGCCGCCCTATAATTCACCCCTCCACTTT
TRBV2	TRBJ2-1	NA	NA	CASSDLESQTPQKTYNEQFF	TGTGCCAGCAGTGACCTCGAGAGTCAGACACCACAAAAGACCTACAATGAGCAGTTCTTC
TRBV9	TRBJ1-2	NA	once	CASSVPVGWIRAFNYGYTF	TGTGCCAGCAGCGTCCCCGTTGGGTGGATCAGGGCCTTTAACTATGGCTACACCTTC
TRBV6-6	TRBJ2-1	NA	NA	CASSYGGSPYNEQFF	TGTGCCAGCAGTTATGGGGGCAGCCCTTACAATGAGCAGTTCTTC
TRBV2	TRBJ2-5	NA	NA	CASRALDRNQETQYF	TGTGCCAGCAGGGCCCTCGACAGAAACCAAGAGACCCAGTACTTC
TRBV28	TRBJ1-5	NA	few	CASSYRDGNQPQHF	TGTGCCAGCAGTTACAGGGACGGCAATCAGCCCCAGCATTTT
TRBV5-4	TRBJ1-2	NA	NA	CASSLNDRLQGYTF	TGTGCCAGCAGCTTAAATGACAGGTTACAAGGCTACACCTTC
TRBV4-2	TRBJ1-6	NA	NA	CASSQEGQGDSPLHF	TGTGCCAGCAGCCAAGAAGGGCAAGGGGATTCACCCCTCCACTTT
TRBV6-1	TRBJ2-1	TRBD2	NA	CASSEGASGGYNEQFF	TGTGCCAGCAGTGAAGGTGCTTCGGGGGGGTACAATGAGCAGTTCTTC
TRBV27	TRBJ2-2	NA	NA	CASSLSVNTGELFF	TGTGCCAGCAGTTTGTCAGTGAACACCGGGGAGCTGTTTTTT
TRBV18	TRBJ2-1	TRBD1	few	CASSPFRGQGEFF	TGTGCCAGCTCGCCATTCCGAGGACAGGGGGAGTTCTTC
TRBV27	TRBJ2-7	TRBD1	NA	CASRSAGTGSYEQYF	TGTGCCAGCAGGTCCGCCGGGACAGGATCCTACGAGCAGTACTTC
TRBV5-6	TRBJ2-1	NA	NA	CASSLTPSSSYNEQFF	TGTGCCAGCAGCTTGACTCCTTCAAGCTCCTACAATGAGCAGTTCTTC
TRBV7-9	TRBJ2-7	TRBD2	NA	CASSAGIYEQYF	TGTGCCAGTTCAGCGGGAATCTACGAGCAGTACTTC
TRBV20-1	TRBJ2-5	NA	NA	CSASSQETQYF	TGCAGTGCTAGCTCGCAAGAGACCCAGTACTTC
TRBV7-9	TRBJ2-3	NA	few	CASSLKGREKDTQYF	TGTGCCAGCAGCTTAAAGGGCCGGGAGAAGGATACGCAGTATTTT
TRBV7-6	TRBJ2-5	NA	NA	CASSSPGETQYF	TGTGCCAGCAGCTCCCCAGGCGAGACCCAGTACTTC
TRBV5-6	TRBJ2-7	TRBD1	NA	CASSGHRGGISYEQYF	TGTGCCAGCAGCGGCCACAGGGGTGGAATCTCCTACGAGCAGTACTTC
TRBV7-2	TRBJ2-1	NA	NA	CASRGRGPYNEQFF	TGTGCCAGCAGGGGTAGGGGCCCATACAATGAGCAGTTCTTC
TRBV5-1	TRBJ2-1	NA	NA	CASSRGTFNEQFF	TGCGCCAGCAGCCGAGGAACGTTCAATGAGCAGTTCTTC
TRBV6-5	TRBJ1-1	NA	NA	CASSYRGGVEAFF	TGTGCCAGCAGTTACAGAGGAGGGGTTGAAGCTTTCTTT
TRBV6-7	TRBJ1-6	TRBD1	few	CASSPKGDRAYNSPLHF	TGTGCCAGCAGCCCGAAGGGGGACAGAGCCTATAATTCACCCCTCCACTTT
TRBV5-1	TRBJ2-7	TRBD1	once	CASSRTGGRADEQYF	TGCGCCAGCAGCCGGACAGGGGGCAGGGCGGACGAGCAGTACTTC
TRBV27	TRBJ1-1	NA	NA	CASSFSGLTEAFF	TGTGCCAGCAGTTTCAGCGGTTTGACTGAAGCTTTCTTT
TRBV2	TRBJ2-1	NA	NA	CASSERGTNAYNEQFF	TGTGCCAGCAGTGAAAGGGGCACGAACGCCTACAATGAGCAGTTCTTC
TRBV5-1	TRBJ1-2	TRBD1	NA	CASSLEGTAYGYTF	TGCGCCAGCAGCTTGGAAGGGACAGCCTATGGCTACACCTTC
TRBV21-1	TRBJ2-7	NA	NA	CASSNPGLATEQYF	TGTGCCAGCAGCAATCCGGGACTAGCAACCGAGCAGTACTTC
TRBV19	TRBJ1-5	TRBD1	NA	CASSIWGTGNQPQHF	TGTGCCAGTAGTATTTGGGGGACAGGGAATCAGCCCCAGCATTTT
TRBV10-1	TRBJ2-3	NA	NA	CASGRGPGGTDTQYF	TGCGCCAGCGGACGAGGGCCAGGGGGCACAGATACGCAGTATTTT
TRBV27	TRBJ2-7	TRBD1	NA	CASSHTGVEQYF	TGTGCCAGCAGTCACACAGGGGTCGAGCAGTACTTC
TRBV28	TRBJ2-4	NA	NA	CASSKEGWARAKNIQYF	TGTGCCAGCAGCAAAGAAGGTTGGGCCCGGGCCAAAAACATTCAGTACTTC
TRBV4-3	TRBJ2-3	NA	NA	CASSPSSGIGTDTQYF	TGCGCCAGCAGCCCTTCTTCAGGGATAGGCACAGATACGCAGTATTTT
TRBV12-5	TRBJ2-2	TRBD1	NA	CASAIAGTGNTGELFF	TGTGCTAGTGCCATCGCCGGGACAGGTAACACCGGGGAGCTGTTTTTT
TRBV28	TRBJ2-3	NA	NA	CASSFPSASGRTQYF	TGTGCCAGCAGTTTCCCTTCCGCAAGTGGTCGGACGCAGTATTTT
TRBV6-6	TRBJ2-3	TRBD2	NA	CASSYPAGSQSTQYF	TGTGCCAGCAGTTACCCAGCGGGGTCCCAGAGTACGCAGTATTTT
TRBV5-8	TRBJ1-1	NA	NA	CASRRKGTPNTEAFF	TGTGCCAGCAGGCGAAAGGGGACACCGAACACTGAAGCTTTCTTT
TRBV10-1	TRBJ2-7	NA	NA	CASSEPSGEQYF	TGCGCCAGCAGTGAGCCCTCGGGGGAGCAGTACTTC
TRBV19	TRBJ2-7	TRBD1	few	CASRRTGAYEQYF	TGTGCCAGTCGCCGGACAGGGGCTTACGAGCAGTACTTC
TRBV6-5	TRBJ2-5	TRBD1	NA	CASSWGQGRGETQYF	TGTGCCAGCAGTTGGGGACAGGGGAGGGGTGAGACCCAGTACTTC
TRBV9	TRBJ2-5	TRBD1	NA	CASSVEGTGKETQYF	TGTGCCAGCAGCGTCGAAGGGACAGGGAAAGAGACCCAGTACTTC
TRBV7-8	TRBJ1-2	NA	few	CASSLSRGNNYGYTF	TGTGCCAGCAGCTTATCACGCGGGAACAACTATGGCTACACCTTC
TRBV27	TRBJ1-1	NA	NA	CASSLILGANTEAFF	TGTGCCAGCAGTTTAATACTGGGGGCGAACACTGAAGCTTTCTTT
TRBV7-8	TRBJ2-3	TRBD2	NA	CASSVTGTSVSDGNTQYF	TGTGCCAGCAGCGTCACCGGGACTAGCGTATCAGACGGGAATACGCAGTATTTT
TRBV10-1	TRBJ2-2	TRBD2	NA	CASSEGGLAGMGTGELFF	TGCGCCAGCAGTGAGGGGGGACTAGCGGGAATGGGCACCGGGGAGCTGTTTTTT
TRBV19	TRBJ2-1	TRBD1	once	CASSSGTGVNEQFF	TGTGCCAGTAGTTCCGGGACAGGGGTCAATGAGCAGTTCTTC
TRBV6-1	TRBJ2-7	NA	NA	CASSNRDSYEQYF	TGTGCCAGCAGTAACAGGGATTCCTACGAGCAGTACTTC
TRBV27	TRBJ1-5	NA	NA	CASSLGRTQPQHF	TGTGCCAGCAGTTTAGGCAGAACTCAGCCCCAGCATTTT
TRBV19	TRBJ1-4	TRBD1	NA	CASSPGQGTYEKLFF	TGTGCCAGTAGTCCGGGACAGGGGACATACGAAAAACTGTTTTTT